This T cell receptor (beta chain) was obtained from a study of shared clonotypes between healthy human individuals (dated by TCRdb to 2020 to 2022). A note on the overall study: The cohort comprised a couple of women and three men aged 18 to 49 years. For each donor, CD4 naive and CD4 memory were each given three plates, CD8 naive was given two plates, and CD8 memory was given one plate. To estimate repertoire size and how much clonotypes are shared between individuals, the study performed deep sequencing of blood TCR repertoires from five healthy adults. To increase sequencing depth and limit assay-specific biases, different laboratories used diverse techniques to prepare libraries and sequence TCR repertoires. Per donor, leukapheresis produced somewhere between about 0.8 and 9 billion PBMCs.

TCR CDR3 regions were amplified from genomic DNA by multiplex PCR using the deep immunoSEQ assay. Extracted genomic DNA from each cell subset was distributed evenly across all wells of several immunoSEQ 96-well plates, and each plate was treated as a replicate. For sorted subsets, approximately 200 ng of genomic DNA, equivalent to 25,000 to 30,000 T cell genomes, went into each replicate PCR. Purified libraries were measured with a Qubit 3.0 fluorometer, size-checked on a Bioanalyzer 2100, and measured again with the KAPA Library Quantification kit. Every immunoSEQ 96-well plate was sequenced on a dedicated single-read 150-cycle Illumina NextSeq 550 flow cell. Under the source paper's analysis protocol: Because only junctional sequences without quality scores were contained in the immunoSEQ output, filtering matching that applied to full-length reads could not be performed. Sequences were annotated with PyIR, a Python wrapper for IgBLAST v1.9, and V/J genes and CDR3 were assigned using IMGT germline references. Reads were filtered out if the reads had weak V/J assignments (E-value above 1e-6), no CDR3, stop codons, out-of-frame junctions, or ambiguous translated residues. V3J clonotypes were defined as sequences sharing the same inferred V gene, J gene, and CDR3 amino acid sequence. Percentage overlap between repertoires was calculated by dividing the number of shared unique clonotypes by the size of the smaller repertoire. RTK rarefaction, the Chao1 estimator, and Recon v2.1 estimates of unobserved clonotypes were used to assess repertoire richness. Generation probabilities for all TCRbeta clonotypes obtained by the gDNA method from several donors were computed using OLGA. TCRdb took over this immuneACCESS table, retaining in-frame rearrangements with V and J assigned. Such tables are incomplete; in checked studies, under half of the missing clones stem from an unresolved V gene, and the remainder is unexplained. V and J calls and clone size are copied from that table; D and trimming were computed from the DNA. A total of more than 900,000 clones appear in this sample, 78% of them only once. The top ten hold 0.6% to 0.75% of the sample.

This clone was detected once. What this receptor recognizes is not known. No quality values exist for individual bases; no much larger clone is one base distant. CDR1 and CDR2, looked up from the germline V gene, are MNHNS and SASEGT. V drops 6 bases and J drops 1 base, leaving 13 bases in between. The CDR3 holds 14 amino acids from the cysteine to the phenylalanine. Left in the record is the CDR3 DNA by itself, 42 bases read in frame from the first base. The donors were healthy, HIV-negative adults with no recently reported acute infections or vaccinations. Every donor was a Caucasian adult living in Nashville, Tennessee, USA. CD4+ T cells were enriched by magnetic negative selection; naive cells were then positively selected on CD45RA, and the negative fraction formed the memory subset. After blood collection by leukapheresis, PBMCs were isolated using Ficoll-Histopaque density gradient centrifugation and then cryopreserved in the vapor phase of liquid nitrogen. Analytical flow cytometry was used to check the purity and quantity of each magnetically sorted T cell population. Each sorted fraction had its genomic DNA isolated and then quantified by UV absorbance on a Nanodrop 2000c.

Overall results and qualifications from the work: Sampling was restricted to blood, and TCR repertoires in tissue are likely to differ from TCR repertoires in blood. Naive subsets generally had larger estimated clonotype richness than memory subsets. The small number of donors limited the genetic and exposure-history diversity represented. Rarefaction of sorted-subset datasets indicated incomplete sequencing despite the large sequencing depth. Higher generation probabilities were observed for clonotypes shared by all four sorted-subset donors than for non-shared clonotypes. Based on pairwise subsampling, the degree of clonotype sharing among donors was expected to be affected by sequencing depth. Sharing across four donors was observed for about 4.8% of naive CD4, 3% to 4% of naive CD8, around 2.5% of memory CD4, and 0.4% of memory CD8 clonotypes.

The chain links TRBV6-1 with TRBJ2-7; perhaps TRBD2 is the D gene, with 5 bases matching. The sequence derives from a man aged 18 to 30 in good health. Some clones in this sample may be carry-over from other donors' samples. The specimen sequenced was memory CD4+ T cells from PBMCs. According to the study, the label for this sample's cell subset or site signals: CD45RA-negative fraction. The DNA is TGTGCCAGCAGCGACCGGGATCCATCCTACGAGCAGTACTTC. Its protein product is CASSDRDPSYEQYF.